These 25 T cell receptor beta chains share one sample of origin, sequenced in a study of OX40 agonist ivuxolimab in advanced cancers. Sequencing used immunoSEQ multiplex PCR; TCRdb keeps in-frame clones, though not all of them. Here the sample spans 75,000 to 95,000 clones, approximately 86% being singletons. The specimen was CD4+ or CD8+ T cells sorted from blood, collected in a trial of the OX40 agonist ivuxolimab. Source of these receptors: an adult with an advanced solid tumor such as melanoma, head and neck, liver or kidney cancer.

This chain joins TRBV11-3 and TRBJ2-2, with D maybe TRBD2 (5 bases). V was clipped by 2 bases and J by 3 bases, with 10 bases between them. CDR1 and CDR2 (germline): SGHNT, YENEEA. The CDR3 sequence is 15 residues long. The CDR3 loop is CASSLSGGDTGELFF. Here the CDR3 DNA reads TGTGCCAGCAGCTTATCCGGAGGAGACACCGGGGAGCTGTTTTTT.

This sequence joins TRBV7-2 and TRBJ2-7; TRBD1 is a possible D gene (6 bases). The germline V gene encodes CDR1 SGHTA and CDR2 FQGNSA. V was shortened by 5 bases and J by 4 bases, with 12 bases between the two germline ends. This CDR3 has 13 residues. The CDR3 loop reads CASSLNRVYEQYF. Here the CDR3 DNA reads TGTGCCAGCAGCCTTAACAGGGTGTACGAGCAGTACTTC.

CDR3: CASSLRSSGNQPQHF. The DNA of the CDR3 is TGTGCCAGCAGCCTCCGATCGTCGGGCAATCAGCCCCAGCATTTT. The genes are TRBV4-2 and TRBJ1-5; D gene ambiguous. This CDR3 contains 15 residues. Trimming pared 4 bases from V and 2 bases from J, leaving 12 bases between. CDR1 and CDR2 (germline): LGHNA, YNFKEQ.

The chain joins TRBV5-8 to TRBJ2-5; 7 positions agree with TRBD2. The CDR3 contains 14 residues. V trimming: 4 bases; J trimming: 0 bases; junction bases outside the gene matches: 3. Per germline, CDR1 SGHTS and CDR2 YDEGEE. Written as DNA, the CDR3 is TGTGCCAGCAGCCTGGGGGGGAACCAAGAGACCCAGTACTTC. Its protein product is CASSLGGNQETQYF.

The chain uses TRBV10-1 and TRBJ2-3, with D unclear. V dropped 7 bases and J dropped 3 bases, with 14 bases sitting between them. Germline CDR1 and CDR2: WNHNN and SYGVQD (reference sequence). The CDR3 is 14 residues long. The CDR3 DNA is TGCGCCAGCAAAGGGCCTAGTGAGACAGATACGCAGTATTTT. It specifies CASKGPSETDTQYF.

This clone came up once. The chain joins TRBV11-3 to TRBJ2-7; 10 positions match TRBD1. CDR3 length equals 15 residues. Per germline, CDR1 SGHNT and CDR2 YENEEA. Trimming cost V 7 bases and J 4 bases; bases outside gene matches: 10. The CDR3 DNA follows: TGTGCCAGCAAGCAACCGGGACAGGGGTTTTACGAGCAGTACGTC. Translating gives CASKQPGQGFYEQYV.

The chain combines TRBV28 with TRBJ2-1; 9 positions agree with TRBD2. After removal of 5 bases from V and 0 bases from J, the junction contained 5 bases not matched to a gene. From germline, CDR1 is MDHEN and CDR2 SYDVKM. This CDR3 comprises 16 residues. The CDR3 region is CASSLPSGASYNEQFF. The CDR3 nucleotides are TGTGCCAGCAGTCTACCTAGCGGGGCCTCCTACAATGAGCAGTTCTTC.

The V call is TRBV11-3, the J call TRBJ2-1, with 10 bases aligning to TRBD2. CDR3 length equals 16 residues. V dropped 1 base and J dropped 8; count of bases not matched to a gene: 8. From germline, CDR1 is SGHNT and CDR2 YENEEA. The CDR3 coding sequence is TGTGCCAGCAGCTTAGGCTCCGGGACTAGCGACGATGAGCAGTTCTTC. Its protein is CASSLGSGTSDDEQFF.

This chain uses TRBV5-4 with TRBJ1-3; the D is unclear. Trimming shortened V by 0 bases and J by 2 bases, and 6 bases separated the two germline ends. Germline CDR1 SGHNT, CDR2 YYREEE (reference sequence). CDR3 length: 14 residues. The CDR3 loop is CASSLGGPGNTIYF. CDR3 sequence (DNA): TGTGCCAGCAGCTTGGGAGGGCCTGGAAACACCATATATTTT.

On this clone itself: A junction boundary mismatches the germline segment, possibly from a read error. The rearrangement joins TRBV15 to TRBJ2-5; 11 bases line up with TRBD1. This CDR3 has 15 residues. Germline lookup yields CDR1 LNHNV and CDR2 YYDKDF (reference sequence). The CDR3: CGTKPGQGVQETQYF. As DNA, the CDR3 is TGTGGCACCAAACCGGGACAGGGGGTCCAAGAGACCCAGTACTTC.

V gene TRBV5-1 combines with J gene TRBJ2-7, with TRBD1 matching 7 bases. The germline CDR1 and CDR2 sequences are SGHRS and YFSETQ. There are 15 residues in the CDR3. J was trimmed by 4 bases and V by 4 bases; bases with no gene match: 11. The DNA of the CDR3 is TGCGCCAGCAGCCAAGGGGGCCTGGGGGTTTACGAGCAGTACTTC. As protein: CASSQGGLGVYEQYF.

This chain joins TRBV28 and TRBJ1-3; TRBD1 matches at 10 bases. Germline CDR1 MDHEN, CDR2 SYDVKM. The CDR3 spans 15 residues. J lost 3 bases, V lost 6 bases, and 5 bases had no gene match. CDR3 sequence (DNA): TGTGCCAGCAGCAATGACAGGGGGCTTGGAAACACCATATATTTT. This translates into CASSNDRGLGNTIYF.

The chain recombines TRBV2 with TRBJ1-1, with D tentatively TRBD1 (5 bases). The germline V and J ends were trimmed by 6 bases and 2 bases, with 10 bases remaining between them. The CDR3 consists of 13 residues. Germline lookup yields CDR1 SNHLY and CDR2 FYNNEI. CDR3 sequence reads: CASRARANTEAFF. CDR3 sequence (DNA): TGTGCCAGCAGGGCCAGGGCCAACACTGAAGCTTTCTTT.

This sequence joins TRBV7-8 and TRBJ2-5; D remains ambiguous. V gave up 7 bases and J gave up 4 bases, with 19 bases separating them. This CDR3 has 15 amino acids. Germline CDR1 SGHVS, CDR2 FQNEAQ. The CDR3 sequence is CASTPVVGYAETQYF. DNA of the CDR3: TGTGCCAGCACCCCCGTCGTGGGATACGCAGAGACCCAGTACTTC.

CDR3 coding DNA: TGTGCCAGCAGCTTGGCGGGGCGGTCAACTAATGAAAAACTGTTTTTT. Its protein is CASSLAGRSTNEKLFF. The chain couples TRBV5-4 to TRBJ1-4, with a possible D match to TRBD1 (5 bases). Germline CDR1 and CDR2: SGHNT and YYREEE (reference sequence). This CDR3 region has 16 residues. Trimming left V 0 bases short and J 0 bases short, with 9 bases between.

V usage is TRBV6-6 and J usage is TRBJ2-7; weak D call: TRBD2 (5 bases). CDR3 length equals 14 residues. V lost 4 bases, J lost 2 bases, and 12 bases lay in between. CDR1 is MNHNY and CDR2 is SVGAGI in the germline V gene (reference sequence). CDR3 in amino acids: CASSLREGTYEQYV. The DNA of the CDR3 is TGTGCCAGCAGTTTACGGGAAGGGACCTACGAGCAGTACGTC.

There are a few counts of this clone. This chain uses TRBV2 with TRBJ2-2, with D possibly being TRBD2 (5 bases). The V gene's germline CDR1 is SNHLY and CDR2 FYNNEI. The CDR3 extends over 14 amino acids. Trimming took 3 bases from V and 6 from J, leaving 11 bases between them. The CDR3 DNA reads TGTGCCAGCAGTGACTCGGGGTTAGCCGGGGAGCTGTTTTTT. Protein sequence: CASSDSGLAGELFF.

The V and J genes are TRBV11-2 and TRBJ2-2; TRBD2 matches at 7 bases. The CDR3 loop spans 14 amino acids. CDR1 is SGHAT and CDR2 is FQNNGV in the germline V gene. V was pared by 5 bases and J by 2 bases, with 2 bases of the junction left unmatched. The CDR3 DNA is TGTGCCAGCAGCCAGGGACTAAACACCGGGGAGCTGTTTTTT. It codes for CASSQGLNTGELFF.

CDR3 sequence reads: CASSQAIPSNRGNQPQHF. The CDR3 DNA reads as TGCGCCAGCAGCCAAGCGATTCCTTCCAACAGGGGCAATCAGCCCCAGCATTTT. This chain connects TRBV4-1 to TRBJ1-5; TRBD1 is a possible D gene (6 bases). Germline V gives CDR1 MGHRA, CDR2 YSYEKL. The CDR3 is 18 amino acids. V gave up 1 base and J gave up 2 bases, with 18 bases separating them.

The CDR3 bases are TGTGCCAGCAGCCTCAGGGGCTACGAGCAGTACTTC. Its translation: CASSLRGYEQYF. V and J are TRBV2 and TRBJ2-7; D is possibly TRBD1 (6 bases). The germline CDR1 and CDR2 sequences are SNHLY and FYNNEI. This CDR3 has 12 residues. V lost 6 bases, J lost 3 bases, and 9 bases lay in between. The full variable domain, in which reference TRBV2 and TRBJ2-7 provide the parts outside the CDR3, is EPEVTQTPSHQVTQMGQEVILRCVPISNHLYFYWYRQILGQKVEFLVSFYNNEISEKSEIFDDQFSVERPDGSNFTLKIRSTKLEDSAMYFCASSLRGYEQYFGPGTRLTVT.

The CDR3 is CASRELTSGGIAGELFF. The DNA for the CDR3 is TGTGCCAGCAGGGAATTGACTAGCGGGGGGATTGCCGGGGAGCTGTTTTTT. The gene calls are TRBV6-1 and TRBJ2-2; 13 nucleotides agree with TRBD2. Germline V gene lookup returns CDR1 MNHNS and CDR2 SASEGT. With V trimmed by 6 bases and J by 6 bases, 10 bases remained unmatched. CDR3 length: 17 amino acids.

This clone was detected a few times. The chain combines TRBV5-4 with TRBJ2-2, with 7 bases matching TRBD1. V was clipped by 2 bases and J by 1 base; unmatched bases: 5. This CDR3 has 16 amino acids. Germline V CDR1 and CDR2: SGHNT, YYREEE (reference sequence). The CDR3 nucleotides read TGTGCCAGCAGCTTAGGGGGCGCATTGAACACCGGGGAGCTGTTTTTT. Encoded protein: CASSLGGALNTGELFF.

This clone was counted a few times. This chain uses TRBV28 with TRBJ2-1; maybe TRBD1 (6 bases). The CDR3 covers 15 residues. The germline gives CDR1 MDHEN, CDR2 SYDVKM. V was trimmed by 5 bases and J by 7 bases, leaving 18 bases between them. The CDR3 region has the DNA TGTGCCAGCAGTGCCGGCAGGGGAAGTTGGAATGAGCAGTTCTTC. Translating gives CASSAGRGSWNEQFF.

V usage is TRBV6-4 and J usage is TRBJ1-1; D call uncertain. Germline V gene sequence: CDR1 MRHNA, CDR2 SNTAGT. Trimming took 3 bases from V and 2 from J, leaving 7 bases between them. The CDR3 runs to 13 residues. For the CDR3, the DNA is TGTGCCAGCAGTGATACAGCCAACACTGAAGCTTTCTTT. Its protein is CASSDTANTEAFF.

V is TRBV19 and J is TRBJ2-3; 7 positions agree with TRBD1. Looked up from germline, CDR1 is LNHDA and CDR2 is SQIVND (reference sequence). With 2 bases clipped from V and 6 bases from J, the junction kept 17 bases outside the gene matches. CDR3 length equals 18 residues. The CDR3 DNA follows: TGTGCCAGTAGTATATCCCGACCGACGGACAGGTCGTGGGATACGCAGTATTTT. It codes for CASSISRPTDRSWDTQYF. Full variable domain (remainder filled in from reference TRBV19 and TRBJ2-3): DGGITQSPKYLFRKEGQNVTLSCEQNLNHDAMYWYRQDPGQGLRLIYYSQIVNDFQKGDIAEGYSVSREKKESFPLTVTSAQKNPTAFYLCASSISRPTDRSWDTQYFGPGTRLTVL.